The T cell receptor beta chain described here comes from a study of OX40 agonist ivuxolimab in advanced cancers. Turning to the overall study: Ivuxolimab was an agonistic, fully human IgG2 monoclonal antibody directed against OX40 (CD134), a costimulatory receptor. Patients were allowed to have had prior anti-PD-1, anti-PD-L1 or anti-CTLA-4 therapy, and around two fifths of the dose-escalation patients had been treated with checkpoint inhibitors. The dose-escalation cohort was approximately 83% male with a mean age of around 62 years, ranging from 23 to 79. Intravenous ivuxolimab was administered to patients every 2 weeks at six dose levels: 0.01, 0.1, 0.3, 1.5, 3 and 10 mg/kg. Three dose-escalation patients achieved partial responses, one with hepatocellular carcinoma and two with cutaneous melanoma. The purpose of peripheral TCRbeta sequencing was to test whether ivuxolimab changed TCR sequence diversity and led to clonal T-cell expansion. Of the roughly 54 dose-escalation patients, hepatocellular carcinoma was present in 19, melanoma in roughly 15, renal cell carcinoma in 9 and head and neck cancer in 9. The paper describes the monotherapy dose-escalation part (N ≈ 49 patients) of the phase I trial of ivuxolimab.

To sequence the TCRbeta CDR3 region, genomic DNA was isolated from the sorted cells. The immunoSEQ Assay was used to sequence the TCRbeta CDR3 regions. TCRdb took over this immuneACCESS table, retaining in-frame rearrangements with V and J assigned. Such tables are incomplete; in checked studies, under half of the missing clones stem from an unresolved V gene, and the remainder is unexplained. The sample records over 70,000 clones, 85% to 90% of which are singletons. Of the sample, under 2% is held by the ten largest clones. As to this clone: Its antigen has not been determined. Qualities for individual bases were not recorded, and no much larger clone is one base off.

Patients with a history of autoimmune disease or receiving systemic immunosuppression were excluded from the trial. Peripheral blood for TCR sequencing was collected from all dose cohorts at baseline, on cycle 4 day 1, and on cycle 7 day 1. The samples were taken from a phase I, first-in-human, multicenter, open-label dose-escalation trial of ivuxolimab. Adults with locally advanced or metastatic head and neck squamous cell, hepatocellular, melanoma or renal cell carcinoma were enrolled in the trial. Before TCR sequencing, CD4+ T cells and CD8+ T cells were sorted from peripheral blood as separate populations. The CDR3, cysteine through phenylalanine, is 14 amino acids long. Left in the record is the CDR3 DNA by itself, 42 bases read in frame from the first base. From the germline V gene, CDR1 is SQVTM and CDR2 is ANQGSEA. Cut back by 6 bases and 1 base, the V and J ends lie 16 bases apart. What the study reported, not specific to this receptor: At doses of 0.1 to 3.0 mg/kg, clonal expansion of both CD4+ and CD8+ blood T cells was observed from baseline to week 6. Low levels of normalized T-cell clonal expansion were also shown by some nonresponding patients. In the 0.1-3.0 mg/kg groups, partial responders had among the lowest normalized peripheral clonal expansion, particularly in CD8+ T cells. The antigen specificity of the clonally expanded peripheral T cells was not determined. After ivuxolimab, expanded clones were on average more numerous among CD8+ T cells than among CD4+ T cells.

Sequenced here: CD4+ or CD8+ T cells sorted from blood, sampled in a trial of the OX40 agonist ivuxolimab. The sequence came from an adult with an advanced solid tumor such as melanoma, head and neck, liver or kidney cancer. The sequence joins TRBV29-1 to TRBJ2-7, with TRBD1 perhaps the D gene, on 7 matching bases. The sequenced DNA is TGCAGCGTCGCTCCAGGGGGGTCGTCCTACGAGCAGTACTTC. Translated, this gives CSVAPGGSSYEQYF.